Each of the 6 T cell receptor beta chains below was sequenced from the same sample in a study of blood T cell repertoires in COVID-19 (dated by TCRdb to 2018 to 2021). Library creation used the immunoSEQ multiplex PCR assay. This immuneACCESS table, as held by TCRdb, lists in-frame sequences with V and J called but not all clones. Of the missing ones, under half trace to an unresolved V gene in checked studies; the others have no known cause. This sample lists approximately 240,000 clones; about nine tenths were detected once. The ten largest clones capture about 1.9% of the sample. Sequenced sample: PBMCs or T cells enriched from blood (not recorded which). The source is a woman in her late teens or twenties who had recovered from COVID-19.

The V call is TRBV7-2, the J call TRBJ2-5, with 11 bases that match TRBD2. V shed 4 bases and J 5 bases; nucleotides not matched to a gene: 9. The CDR3 sequence is 16 residues long. Germline CDR1 SGHTA, CDR2 FQGNSA. The CDR3 DNA sequence: TGTGCCAGCAGCTCTCATAGCGGGGGGGCCGGTGAGACCCAGTACTTC. This encodes CASSSHSGGAGETQYF.

The gene calls are TRBV2 and TRBJ2-5; 10 nucleotides agree with TRBD1. This CDR3 has 14 residues. Losses at the gene ends were 7 bases for V and 7 bases for J; bases not matched to a gene: 9. CDR1 is SNHLY and CDR2 is FYNNEI in the germline V gene. CDR3 in amino acids: CASTWTGGPGTQYF. The CDR3 DNA reads TGTGCCAGCACTTGGACAGGGGGTCCAGGGACCCAGTACTTC.

The chain couples TRBV5-5 to TRBJ2-7, with 7 bases identical to TRBD1. CDR1 is SGHKS and CDR2 is YYEKEE in the germline V gene (reference sequence). Trimming took 6 bases from V and 6 from J; bases not matched to a gene: 3. This CDR3 region has 11 residues. CDR3 protein: CASTNRGEQYF. The CDR3 DNA reads as TGTGCCAGCACAAACAGGGGCGAGCAGTACTTC.

In DNA form, the CDR3 reads TGTGCCAGCAGCCAAGGTGGGGGCCCCTACGAGCAGTACTTC. Translation gives CASSQGGGPYEQYF. The V call is TRBV3-1 (or the pseudogene TRBV3-2), the J call TRBJ2-7; weak D call: TRBD1 (6 bases). Trimming removed 1 base from V and 2 bases from J, with 9 bases in between. Per the germline V gene, CDR1 is LGHDT and CDR2 is YNNKEL (reference sequence). This CDR3 comprises 14 residues.

V usage is TRBV7-9 and J usage is TRBJ1-6; weak D call: TRBD1 (5 bases). The CDR3 extends over 14 amino acids. Between the trimmed V and J ends, which lost 1 base and 11 bases, there was a span of 12 bases. Germline V gene data show CDR1 as SEHNR and CDR2 as FQNEAQ (reference sequence). In DNA form, the CDR3 reads TGTGCCAGCAGCTTAGAGATCAGGGATCCACCCCTCCACTTT. Its protein is CASSLEIRDPPLHF.

The V gene is TRBV3-1 (or the pseudogene TRBV3-2), the J gene TRBJ2-2, with 7 positions matching TRBD1. V lost 3 bases, J lost 2 bases, and 3 bases stayed unmatched. The CDR3 covers 15 residues. Germline V lookup: CDR1 LGHDT, CDR2 YNNKEL (reference sequence). In DNA form, the CDR3 reads TGTGCCAGCAGCCATGCAGGGGGTAACACCGGGGAGCTGTTTTTT. This gives the protein CASSHAGGNTGELFF.